What follows is one T cell receptor beta chain and its context. A read error may produce the germline difference seen at one junction end. The data were obtained in a study of cytomegalovirus exposure and HLA in healthy donors. The CDR3 length is 14 residues. CDR1 is MNHNS, CDR2 SASEGT, per germline. PCR involved 60 Vbeta and 13 Jbeta primers. Generated by immunoSEQ multiplex PCR, the TCRdb table keeps only in-frame clones and is missing some. This sample has roughly 150,000 clones, with around 80% found just once. The sample taken for sequencing was PBMCs. The chain uses TRBV6-1 and TRBJ1-5; no clear D gene. The origin of this receptor is a male donor in good health and CMV-seronegative. The CDR3 protein is CTSTRDSFNQPQHF. For the CDR3, the DNA is TGTACCAGCACCCGAGACTCCTTCAATCAGCCCCAGCATTTT.